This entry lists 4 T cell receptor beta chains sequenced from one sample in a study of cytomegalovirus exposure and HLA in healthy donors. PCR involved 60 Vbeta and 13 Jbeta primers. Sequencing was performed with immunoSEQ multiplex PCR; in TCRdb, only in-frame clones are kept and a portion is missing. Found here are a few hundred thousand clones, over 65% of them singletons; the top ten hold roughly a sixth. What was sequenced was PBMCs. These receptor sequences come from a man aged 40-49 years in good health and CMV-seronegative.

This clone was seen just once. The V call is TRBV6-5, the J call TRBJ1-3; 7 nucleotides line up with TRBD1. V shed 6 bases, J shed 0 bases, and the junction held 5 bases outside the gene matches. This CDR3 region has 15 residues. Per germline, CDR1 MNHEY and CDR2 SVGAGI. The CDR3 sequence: CASRQGYDSGNTIYF. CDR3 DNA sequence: TGTGCCAGCAGACAGGGGTACGACTCTGGAAACACCATATATTTT.

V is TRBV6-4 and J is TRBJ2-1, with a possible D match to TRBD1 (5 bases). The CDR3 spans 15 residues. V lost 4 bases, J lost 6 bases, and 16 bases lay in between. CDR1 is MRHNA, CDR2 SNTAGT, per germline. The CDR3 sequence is CASSVIVGPGNEQFF. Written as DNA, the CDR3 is TGTGCCAGCAGTGTGATAGTGGGGCCGGGCAATGAGCAGTTCTTC.

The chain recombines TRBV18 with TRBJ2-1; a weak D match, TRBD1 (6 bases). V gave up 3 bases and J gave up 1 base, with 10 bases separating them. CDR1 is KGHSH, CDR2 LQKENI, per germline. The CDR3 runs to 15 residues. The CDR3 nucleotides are TGTGCCAGCTCACCTACAGGGACATCCTACAATGAGCAGTTCTTC. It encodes CASSPTGTSYNEQFF.

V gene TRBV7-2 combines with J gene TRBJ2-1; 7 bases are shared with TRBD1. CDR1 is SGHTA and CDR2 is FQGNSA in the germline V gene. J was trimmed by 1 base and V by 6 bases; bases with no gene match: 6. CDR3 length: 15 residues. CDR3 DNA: TGTGCCAGCAGACTCCGGGACAGTTCCTACAATGAGCAGTTCTTC. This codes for CASRLRDSSYNEQFF. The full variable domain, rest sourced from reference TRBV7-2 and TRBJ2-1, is GAGVSQSPSNKVTEKGKDVELRCDPISGHTALYWYRQSLGQGLEFLIYFQGNSAPDKSGLPSDRFSAERTGGSVSTLTIQRTQQEDSAVYLCASRLRDSSYNEQFFGPGTRLTVL.